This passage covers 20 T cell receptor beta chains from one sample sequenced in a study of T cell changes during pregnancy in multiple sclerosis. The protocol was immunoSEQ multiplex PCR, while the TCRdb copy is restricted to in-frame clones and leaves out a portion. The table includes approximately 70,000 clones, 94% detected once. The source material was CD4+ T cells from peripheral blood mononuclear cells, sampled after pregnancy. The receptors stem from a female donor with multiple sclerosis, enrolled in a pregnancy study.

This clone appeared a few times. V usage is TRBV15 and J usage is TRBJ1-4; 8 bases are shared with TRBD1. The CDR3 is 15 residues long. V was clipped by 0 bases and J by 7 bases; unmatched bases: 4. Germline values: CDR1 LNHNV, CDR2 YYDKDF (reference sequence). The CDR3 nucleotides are TGTGCCACCAGCAGAGATCGGGACAGGAGTGAAAAACTGTTTTTT. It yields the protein CATSRDRDRSEKLFF.

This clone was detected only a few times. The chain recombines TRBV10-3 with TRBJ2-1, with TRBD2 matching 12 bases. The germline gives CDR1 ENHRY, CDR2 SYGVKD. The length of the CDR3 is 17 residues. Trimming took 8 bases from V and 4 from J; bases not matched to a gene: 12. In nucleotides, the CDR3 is TGTGCCATCGCTTATTCCGGGACTAGCGGGTTGTACAATGAGCAGTTCTTC. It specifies CAIAYSGTSGLYNEQFF.

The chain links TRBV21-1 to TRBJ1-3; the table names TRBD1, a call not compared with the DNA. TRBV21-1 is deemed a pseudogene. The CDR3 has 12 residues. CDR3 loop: CASRVQGNTIYF. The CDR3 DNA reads TGTGCCAGCAGGGTACAGGGAAACACCATATATTTT.

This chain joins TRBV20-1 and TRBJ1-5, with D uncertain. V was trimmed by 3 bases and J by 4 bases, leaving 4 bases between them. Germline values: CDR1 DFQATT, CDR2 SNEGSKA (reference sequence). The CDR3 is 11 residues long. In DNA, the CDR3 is TGCAGTGCTAGCCCGAATCAGCCCCAGCATTTT. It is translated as CSASPNQPQHF.

The CDR3 here is CASNRGGSSSTDTQYF. CDR3 nucleotide sequence: TGTGCCAGTAACCGCGGGGGCTCCTCAAGCACAGATACGCAGTATTTT. V gene TRBV19 combines with J gene TRBJ2-3, with D perhaps TRBD2 (7 bases). The V and J ends lost 7 bases and 0 bases respectively, with 17 bases between them. CDR1 LNHDA and CDR2 SQIVND come from the germline V gene (reference sequence). This CDR3 comprises 16 residues.

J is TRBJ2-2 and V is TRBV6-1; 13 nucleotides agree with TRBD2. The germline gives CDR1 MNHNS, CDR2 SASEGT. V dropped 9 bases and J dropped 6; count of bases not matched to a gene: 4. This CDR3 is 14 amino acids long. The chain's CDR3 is CASQGLAGPGELFF. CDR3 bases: TGTGCCAGTCAGGGACTAGCGGGGCCCGGGGAGCTGTTTTTT.

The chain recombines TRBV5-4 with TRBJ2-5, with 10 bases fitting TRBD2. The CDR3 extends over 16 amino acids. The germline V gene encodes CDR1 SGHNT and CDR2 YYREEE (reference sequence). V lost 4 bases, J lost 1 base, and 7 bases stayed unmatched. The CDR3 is CASSGGTSEGQETQYF. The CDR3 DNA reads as TGTGCCAGCAGCGGTGGGACTAGCGAGGGCCAAGAGACCCAGTACTTC.

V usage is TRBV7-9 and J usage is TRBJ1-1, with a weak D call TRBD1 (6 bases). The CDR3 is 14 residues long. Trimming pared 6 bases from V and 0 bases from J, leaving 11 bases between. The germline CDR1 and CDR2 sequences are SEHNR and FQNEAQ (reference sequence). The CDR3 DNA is TGTGCCAGCAGTCAGGACAGACTGAACACTGAAGCTTTCTTT. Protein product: CASSQDRLNTEAFF.

Here the CDR3 reads CASSRKMSQETQYF. For the CDR3, the DNA is TGTGCCAGCAGCCGCAAAATGTCCCAGGAGACCCAGTACTTC. This chain connects TRBV14 to TRBJ2-5, with D unclear. Germline V lookup: CDR1 SGHDN, CDR2 FVKESK. There are 14 residues in the CDR3. The ends were cut back, 4 bases at V and 5 bases at J, with 14 bases in the middle.

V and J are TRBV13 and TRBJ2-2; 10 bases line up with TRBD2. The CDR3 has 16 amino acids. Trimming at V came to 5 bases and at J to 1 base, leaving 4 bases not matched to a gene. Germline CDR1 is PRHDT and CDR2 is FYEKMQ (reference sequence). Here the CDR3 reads CASSLRTSGNTGELFF. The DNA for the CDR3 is TGTGCCAGCAGCCTCCGGACTAGCGGGAACACCGGGGAGCTGTTTTTT.

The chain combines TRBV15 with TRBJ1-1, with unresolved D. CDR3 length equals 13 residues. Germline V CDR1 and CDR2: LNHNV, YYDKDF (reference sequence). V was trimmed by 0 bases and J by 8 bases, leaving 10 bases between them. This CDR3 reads CATSRDLGVEAFF. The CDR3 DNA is TGTGCCACCAGCAGAGATTTGGGCGTCGAAGCTTTCTTT. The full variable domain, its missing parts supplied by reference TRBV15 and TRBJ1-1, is DAMVIQNPRYQVTQFGKPVTLSCSQTLNHNVMYWYQQKSSQAPKLLFHYYDKDFNNEADTPDNFQSRRPNTSFCFLDIRSPGLGDTAMYLCATSRDLGVEAFFGQGTRLTVV.

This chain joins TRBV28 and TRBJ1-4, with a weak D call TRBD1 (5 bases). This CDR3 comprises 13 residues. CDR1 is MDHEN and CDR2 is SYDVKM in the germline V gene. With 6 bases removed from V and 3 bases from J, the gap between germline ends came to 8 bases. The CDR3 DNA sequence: TGTGCCAGCAGGACAGTCCCTAATGAAAAACTGTTTTTT. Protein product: CASRTVPNEKLFF.

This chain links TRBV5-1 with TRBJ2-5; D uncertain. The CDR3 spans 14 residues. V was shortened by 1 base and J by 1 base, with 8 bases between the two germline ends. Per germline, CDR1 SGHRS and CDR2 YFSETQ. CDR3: CASSLQVIQETQYF. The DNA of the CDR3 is TGCGCCAGCAGCTTGCAGGTGATCCAAGAGACCCAGTACTTC.

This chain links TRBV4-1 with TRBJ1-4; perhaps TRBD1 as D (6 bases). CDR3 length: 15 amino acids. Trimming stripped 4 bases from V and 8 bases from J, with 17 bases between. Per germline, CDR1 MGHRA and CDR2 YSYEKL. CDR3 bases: TGCGCCAGCAGCCTCAACCAGGGGAGTCGCGAAAAACTGTTTTTT. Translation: CASSLNQGSREKLFF.

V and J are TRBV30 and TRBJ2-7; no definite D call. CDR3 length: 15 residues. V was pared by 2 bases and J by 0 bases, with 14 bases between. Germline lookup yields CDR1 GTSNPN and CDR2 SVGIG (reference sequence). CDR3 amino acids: CAWSPVARSSYEQYF. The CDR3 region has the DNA TGTGCCTGGAGTCCAGTAGCCCGGAGCTCCTACGAGCAGTACTTC.

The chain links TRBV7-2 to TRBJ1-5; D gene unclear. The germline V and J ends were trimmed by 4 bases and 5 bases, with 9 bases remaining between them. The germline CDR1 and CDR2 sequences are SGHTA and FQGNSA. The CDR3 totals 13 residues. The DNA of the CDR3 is TGTGCCAGCAGCTCCCCCGGTTATCAGCCCCAGCATTTT. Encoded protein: CASSSPGYQPQHF. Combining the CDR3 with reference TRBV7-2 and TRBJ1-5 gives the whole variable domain GAGVSQSPSNKVTEKGKDVELRCDPISGHTALYWYRQSLGQGLEFLIYFQGNSAPDKSGLPSDRFSAERTGGSVSTLTIQRTQQEDSAVYLCASSSPGYQPQHFGDGTRLSIL.

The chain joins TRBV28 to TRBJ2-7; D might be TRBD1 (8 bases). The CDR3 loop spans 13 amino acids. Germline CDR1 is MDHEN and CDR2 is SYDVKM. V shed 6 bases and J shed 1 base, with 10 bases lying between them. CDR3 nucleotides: TGTGCCAGCAGACAGGGGGGGTCCTACGAGCAGTACTTC. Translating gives CASRQGGSYEQYF.

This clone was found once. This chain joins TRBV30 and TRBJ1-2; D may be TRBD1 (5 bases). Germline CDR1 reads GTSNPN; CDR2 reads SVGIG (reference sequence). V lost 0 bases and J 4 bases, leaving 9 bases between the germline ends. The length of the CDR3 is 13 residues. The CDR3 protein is CAWSVGQVYGYTF. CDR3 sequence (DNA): TGTGCCTGGAGTGTGGGGCAGGTCTATGGCTACACCTTC.

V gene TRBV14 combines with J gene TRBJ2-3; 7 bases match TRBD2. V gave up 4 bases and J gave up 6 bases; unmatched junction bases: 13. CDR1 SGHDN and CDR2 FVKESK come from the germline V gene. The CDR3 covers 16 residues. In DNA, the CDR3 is TGTGCCAGCAGCCGAGAACCGGGACTACCCTCGGATACGCAGTATTTT. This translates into CASSREPGLPSDTQYF.

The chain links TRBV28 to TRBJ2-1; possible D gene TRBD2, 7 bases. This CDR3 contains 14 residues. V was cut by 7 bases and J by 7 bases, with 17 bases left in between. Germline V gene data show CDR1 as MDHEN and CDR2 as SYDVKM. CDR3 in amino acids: CASTSAGAGNEQFF. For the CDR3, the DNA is TGTGCCAGCACCTCCGCGGGGGCTGGAAATGAGCAGTTCTTC.